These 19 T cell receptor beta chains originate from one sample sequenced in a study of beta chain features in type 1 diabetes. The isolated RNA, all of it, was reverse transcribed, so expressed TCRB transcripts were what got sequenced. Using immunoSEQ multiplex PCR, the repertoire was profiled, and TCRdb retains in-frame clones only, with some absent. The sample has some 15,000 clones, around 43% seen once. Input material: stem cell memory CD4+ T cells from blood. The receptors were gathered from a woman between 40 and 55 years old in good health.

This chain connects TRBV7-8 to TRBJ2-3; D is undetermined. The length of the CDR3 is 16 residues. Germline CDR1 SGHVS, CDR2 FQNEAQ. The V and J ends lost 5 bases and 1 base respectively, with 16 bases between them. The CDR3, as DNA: TGTGCCAGCAGCCAACTCGCGACATCCCGCACAGATACGCAGTATTTT. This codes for CASSQLATSRTDTQYF. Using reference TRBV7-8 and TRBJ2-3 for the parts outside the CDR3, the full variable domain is GAGVSQSPRYKVAKRGQDVALRCDPISGHVSLFWYQQALGQGPEFLTYFQNEAQLDKSGLPSDRFFAERPEGSVSTLKIQRTQQEDSAVYLCASSQLATSRTDTQYFGPGTRLTVL.

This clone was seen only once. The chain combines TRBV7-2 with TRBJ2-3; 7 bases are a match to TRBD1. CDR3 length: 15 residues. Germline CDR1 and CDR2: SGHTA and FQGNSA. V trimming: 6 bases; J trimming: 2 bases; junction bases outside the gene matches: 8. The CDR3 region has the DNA TGTGCCAGCAGTAGACAGGGCCCATCCACAGATACGCAGTATTTT. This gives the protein CASSRQGPSTDTQYF.

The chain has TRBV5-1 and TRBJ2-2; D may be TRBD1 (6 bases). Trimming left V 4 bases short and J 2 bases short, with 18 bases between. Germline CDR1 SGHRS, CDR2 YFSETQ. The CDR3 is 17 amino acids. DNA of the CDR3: TGCGCCAGCAGCGATATGGGGGCCGCACTAAACACCGGGGAGCTGTTTTTT. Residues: CASSDMGAALNTGELFF.

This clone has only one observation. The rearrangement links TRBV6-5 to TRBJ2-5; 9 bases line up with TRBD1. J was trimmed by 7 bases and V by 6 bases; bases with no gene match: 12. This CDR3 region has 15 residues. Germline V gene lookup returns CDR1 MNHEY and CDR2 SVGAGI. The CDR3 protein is CASRMGQGGGGTQYF. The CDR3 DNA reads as TGTGCCAGCAGGATGGGACAGGGAGGAGGAGGGACCCAGTACTTC.

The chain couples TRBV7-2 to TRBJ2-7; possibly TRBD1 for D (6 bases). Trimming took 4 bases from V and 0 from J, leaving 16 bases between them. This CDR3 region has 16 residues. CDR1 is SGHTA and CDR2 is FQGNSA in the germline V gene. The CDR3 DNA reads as TGTGCCAGCAGCTCTCGCACAGGGTCGAGCTCCTACGAGCAGTACTTC. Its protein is CASSSRTGSSSYEQYF. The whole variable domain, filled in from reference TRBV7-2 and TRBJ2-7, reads GAGVSQSPSNKVTEKGKDVELRCDPISGHTALYWYRQSLGQGLEFLIYFQGNSAPDKSGLPSDRFSAERTGGSVSTLTIQRTQQEDSAVYLCASSSRTGSSSYEQYFGPGTRLTVT.

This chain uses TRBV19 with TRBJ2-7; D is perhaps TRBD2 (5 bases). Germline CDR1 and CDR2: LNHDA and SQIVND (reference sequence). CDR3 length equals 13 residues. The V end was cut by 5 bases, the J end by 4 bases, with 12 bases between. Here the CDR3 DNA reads TGTGCCAGTAGTTCGAGGGATGGTTACGAGCAGTACTTC. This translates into CASSSRDGYEQYF.

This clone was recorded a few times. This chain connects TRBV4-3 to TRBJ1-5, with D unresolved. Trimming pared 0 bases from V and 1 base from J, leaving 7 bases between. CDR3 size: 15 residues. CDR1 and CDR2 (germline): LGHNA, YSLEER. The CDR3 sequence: CASSQEIQSNQPQHF. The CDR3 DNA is TGCGCCAGCAGCCAAGAGATCCAGAGCAATCAGCCCCAGCATTTT.

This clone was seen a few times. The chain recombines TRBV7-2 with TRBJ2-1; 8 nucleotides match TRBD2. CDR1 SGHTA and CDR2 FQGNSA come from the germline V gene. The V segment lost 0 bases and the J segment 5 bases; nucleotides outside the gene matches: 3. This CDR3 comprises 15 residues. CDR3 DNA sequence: TGTGCCAGCAGCTTAGCTTTAGCGGGGAACAATGAGCAGTTCTTC. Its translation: CASSLALAGNNEQFF.

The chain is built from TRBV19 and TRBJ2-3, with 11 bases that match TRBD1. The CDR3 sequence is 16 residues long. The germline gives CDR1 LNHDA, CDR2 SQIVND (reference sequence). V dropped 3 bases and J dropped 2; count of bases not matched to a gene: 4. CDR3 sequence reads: CASSIPGQGATDTQYF. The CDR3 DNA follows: TGTGCCAGTAGTATTCCCGGACAGGGGGCCACAGATACGCAGTATTTT. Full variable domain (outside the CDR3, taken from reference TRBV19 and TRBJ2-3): DGGITQSPKYLFRKEGQNVTLSCEQNLNHDAMYWYRQDPGQGLRLIYYSQIVNDFQKGDIAEGYSVSREKKESFPLTVTSAQKNPTAFYLCASSIPGQGATDTQYFGPGTRLTVL.

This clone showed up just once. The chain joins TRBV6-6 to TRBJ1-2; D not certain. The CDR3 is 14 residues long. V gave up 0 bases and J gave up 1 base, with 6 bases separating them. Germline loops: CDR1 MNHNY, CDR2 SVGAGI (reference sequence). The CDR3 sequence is CASSYSPGNYGYTF. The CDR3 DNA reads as TGTGCCAGCAGTTACTCGCCGGGTAACTATGGCTACACCTTC.

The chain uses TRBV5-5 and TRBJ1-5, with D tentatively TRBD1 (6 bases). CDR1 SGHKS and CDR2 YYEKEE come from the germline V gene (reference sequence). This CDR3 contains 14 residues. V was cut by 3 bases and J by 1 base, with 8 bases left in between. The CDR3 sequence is CASSYGQSNQPQHF. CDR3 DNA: TGTGCCAGCAGCTACGGACAGAGCAATCAGCCCCAGCATTTT.

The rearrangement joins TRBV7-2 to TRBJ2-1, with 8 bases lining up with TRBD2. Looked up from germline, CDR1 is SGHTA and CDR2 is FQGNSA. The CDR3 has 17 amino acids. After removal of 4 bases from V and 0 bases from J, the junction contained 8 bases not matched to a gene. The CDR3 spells CASSSPGGGSSYNEQFF. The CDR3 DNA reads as TGTGCCAGCAGCTCGCCCGGGGGGGGAAGCTCCTACAATGAGCAGTTCTTC.

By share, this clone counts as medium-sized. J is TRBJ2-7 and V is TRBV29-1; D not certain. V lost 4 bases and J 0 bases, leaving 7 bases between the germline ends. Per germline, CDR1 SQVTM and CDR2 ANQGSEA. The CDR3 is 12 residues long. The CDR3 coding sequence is TGCAGCGTTGTGGGCGTCTCCTACGAGCAGTACTTC. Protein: CSVVGVSYEQYF.

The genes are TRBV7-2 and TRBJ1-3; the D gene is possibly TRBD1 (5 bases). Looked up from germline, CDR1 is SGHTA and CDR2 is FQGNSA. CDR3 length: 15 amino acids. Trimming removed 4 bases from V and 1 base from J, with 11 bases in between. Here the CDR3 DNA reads TGTGCCAGCAGCTGGGGGAGGCAGTCTGGAAACACCATATATTTT. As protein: CASSWGRQSGNTIYF.

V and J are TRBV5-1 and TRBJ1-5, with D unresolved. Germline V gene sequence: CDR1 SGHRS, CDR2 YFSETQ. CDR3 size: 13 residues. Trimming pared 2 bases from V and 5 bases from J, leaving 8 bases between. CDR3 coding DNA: TGCGCCAGCAGCTTCTGGGGAGATCAGCCCCAGCATTTT. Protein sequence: CASSFWGDQPQHF.

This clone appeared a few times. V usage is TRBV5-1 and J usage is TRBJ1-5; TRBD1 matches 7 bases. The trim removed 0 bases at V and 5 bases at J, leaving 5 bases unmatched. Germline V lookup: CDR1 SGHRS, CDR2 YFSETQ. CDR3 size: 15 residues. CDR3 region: CASSLGGQIHQPQHF. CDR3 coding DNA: TGCGCCAGCAGCTTGGGGGGACAGATTCATCAGCCCCAGCATTTT.

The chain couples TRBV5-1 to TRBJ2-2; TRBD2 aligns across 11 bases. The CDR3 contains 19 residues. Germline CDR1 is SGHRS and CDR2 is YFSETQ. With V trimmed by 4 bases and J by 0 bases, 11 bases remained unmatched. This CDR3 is CASSRKVTSGGPNTGELFF. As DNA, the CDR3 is TGCGCCAGCAGCAGGAAGGTTACTAGCGGGGGCCCGAACACCGGGGAGCTGTTTTTT.

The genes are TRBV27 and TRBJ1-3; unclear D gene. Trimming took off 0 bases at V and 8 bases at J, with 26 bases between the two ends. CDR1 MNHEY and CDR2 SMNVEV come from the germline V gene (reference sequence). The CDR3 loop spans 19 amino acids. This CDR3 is CASSLSRPGIGSTRDTIYF. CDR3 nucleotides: TGTGCCAGCAGTTTATCCCGTCCGGGGATCGGCTCGACGAGGGACACCATATATTTT.

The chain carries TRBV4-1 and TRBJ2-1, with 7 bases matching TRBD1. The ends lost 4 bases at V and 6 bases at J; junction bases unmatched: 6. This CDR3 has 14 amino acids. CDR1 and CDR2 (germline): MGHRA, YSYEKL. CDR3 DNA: TGCGCCAGCAGCCCGAGACAGGGAAGCAATGAGCAGTTCTTC. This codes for CASSPRQGSNEQFF.